The clone carrying this T cell receptor beta chain was recorded once. What it binds is unknown. 60 Vbeta and 13 Jbeta primers were used in PCR. Method: immunoSEQ multiplex PCR; TCRdb's copy keeps in-frame clones and lacks some. This table holds 150,000 to 200,000 clones, about 80% found once. The sample comes from a study of cytomegalovirus exposure and HLA in healthy donors. Findings of the study overall: TCR beta V- and J-gene trimming, according to a later analysis, was linked to a missense DCLRE1C variant. The classifier, whose performance was assessed in both the original and validation cohorts, reportedly diagnosed cytomegalovirus status with high specificity and sensitivity. When presence/absence was analysed, sequencing depth was taken to be roughly uniform across donors.

The CDR3 runs 14 residues. Trimming cost V 4 bases and J 2 bases, with 11 bases left between them. Germline lookup yields CDR1 LGHNA and CDR2 YSLEER. The chain has TRBV4-3 and TRBJ1-2; D is undetermined. Material: PBMCs. This TCR was sampled from a woman in her twenties or thirties in good health and CMV-seronegative. CDR3 sequence reads: CASSPSGINYGYTF. The CDR3 region has the DNA TGCGCCAGCAGCCCCTCCGGGATAAACTATGGCTACACCTTC.